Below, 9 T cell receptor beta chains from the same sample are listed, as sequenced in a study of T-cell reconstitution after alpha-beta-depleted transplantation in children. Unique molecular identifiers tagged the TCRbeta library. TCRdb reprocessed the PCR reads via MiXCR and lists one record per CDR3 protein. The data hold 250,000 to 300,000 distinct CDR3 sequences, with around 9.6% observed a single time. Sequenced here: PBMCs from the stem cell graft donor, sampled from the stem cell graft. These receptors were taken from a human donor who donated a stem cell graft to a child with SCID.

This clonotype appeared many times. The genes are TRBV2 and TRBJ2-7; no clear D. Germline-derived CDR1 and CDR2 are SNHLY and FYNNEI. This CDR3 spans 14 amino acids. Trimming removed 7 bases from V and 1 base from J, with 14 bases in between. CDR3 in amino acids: CASIAYDGSYEQYF. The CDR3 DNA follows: TGTGCCAGCATAGCCTACGACGGATCCTACGAGCAGTACTTC.

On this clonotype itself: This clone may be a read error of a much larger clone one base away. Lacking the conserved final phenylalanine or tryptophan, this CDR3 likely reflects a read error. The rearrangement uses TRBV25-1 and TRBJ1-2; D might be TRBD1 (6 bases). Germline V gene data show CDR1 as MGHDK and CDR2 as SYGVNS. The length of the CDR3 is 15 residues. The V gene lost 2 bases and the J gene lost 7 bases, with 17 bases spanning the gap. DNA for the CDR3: TGTGCCAGCAGTGAAATTGGCAGGGGCGGCTCTGGCTACACCCTC. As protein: CASSEIGRGGSGYTL.

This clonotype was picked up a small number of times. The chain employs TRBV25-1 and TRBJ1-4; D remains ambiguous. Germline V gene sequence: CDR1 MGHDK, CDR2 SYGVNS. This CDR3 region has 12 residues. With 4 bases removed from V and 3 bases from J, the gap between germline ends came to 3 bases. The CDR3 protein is CASSASNEKLFF. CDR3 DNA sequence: TGTGCCAGCAGTGCCTCTAATGAAAAACTGTTTTTT. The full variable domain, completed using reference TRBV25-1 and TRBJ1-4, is EADIYQTPRYLVIGTGKKITLECSQTMGHDKMYWYQQDPGMELHLIHYSYGVNSTEKGDLSSESTVSRIRTEHFPLTLESARPSHTSQYLCASSASNEKLFFGSGTQLSVL.

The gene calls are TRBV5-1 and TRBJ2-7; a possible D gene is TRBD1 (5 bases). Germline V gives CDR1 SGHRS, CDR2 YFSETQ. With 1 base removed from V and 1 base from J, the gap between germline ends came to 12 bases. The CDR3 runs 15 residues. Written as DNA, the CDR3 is TGCGCCAGCAGCTTGTGGGGCCAGTTATCCTACGAGCAGTACTTC. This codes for CASSLWGQLSYEQYF.

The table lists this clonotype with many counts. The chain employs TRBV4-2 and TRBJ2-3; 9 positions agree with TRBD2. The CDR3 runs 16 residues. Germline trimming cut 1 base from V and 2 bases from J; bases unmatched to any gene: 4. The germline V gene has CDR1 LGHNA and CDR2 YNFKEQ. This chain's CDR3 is CASSQGSGGFTDTQYF. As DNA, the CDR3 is TGTGCCAGCAGCCAAGGAAGCGGGGGGTTCACAGATACGCAGTATTTT.

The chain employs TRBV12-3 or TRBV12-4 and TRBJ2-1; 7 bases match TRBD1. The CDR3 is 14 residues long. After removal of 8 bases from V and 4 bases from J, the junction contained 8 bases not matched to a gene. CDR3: CASRRQGTYNEQFF. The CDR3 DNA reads TGTGCCAGCCGACGACAGGGCACGTACAATGAGCAGTTCTTC.

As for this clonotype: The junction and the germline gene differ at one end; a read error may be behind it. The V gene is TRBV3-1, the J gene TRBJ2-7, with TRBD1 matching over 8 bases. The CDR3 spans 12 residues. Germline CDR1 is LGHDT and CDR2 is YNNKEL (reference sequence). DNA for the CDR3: TGTGCCAGCAGCCAGGGAGGACAGGGCCGGAACTTC. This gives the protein CASSQGGQGRNF.

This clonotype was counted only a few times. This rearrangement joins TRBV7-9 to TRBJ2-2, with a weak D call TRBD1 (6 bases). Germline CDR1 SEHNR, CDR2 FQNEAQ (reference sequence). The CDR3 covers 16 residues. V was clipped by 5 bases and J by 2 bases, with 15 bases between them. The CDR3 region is CASSAPGTPNTGELFF. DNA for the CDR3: TGTGCCAGCAGCGCCCCCGGGACACCCAACACCGGGGAGCTGTTTTTT.

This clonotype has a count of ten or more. CDR3 coding DNA: TGTGCCAGCAGTTTAGGGCAGGGGGCGAGCACTGAAGCTTTCTTT. It encodes CASSLGQGASTEAFF. V gene TRBV12-3 or TRBV12-4 combines with J gene TRBJ1-1; 8 bases are a match to TRBD1. The CDR3 covers 15 residues. V lost 1 base to trimming and J lost 4 bases; unmatched junction nucleotides: 5.